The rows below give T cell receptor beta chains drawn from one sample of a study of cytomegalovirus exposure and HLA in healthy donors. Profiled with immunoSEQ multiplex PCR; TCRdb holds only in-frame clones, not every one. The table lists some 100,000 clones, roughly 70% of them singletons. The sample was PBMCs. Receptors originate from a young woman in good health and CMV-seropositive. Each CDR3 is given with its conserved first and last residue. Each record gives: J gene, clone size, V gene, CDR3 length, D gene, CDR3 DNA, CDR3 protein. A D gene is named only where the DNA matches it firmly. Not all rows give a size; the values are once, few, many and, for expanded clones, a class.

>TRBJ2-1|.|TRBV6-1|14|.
TGTGCCAGCGGATACAGGGAAGCCTACAATGAGCAGTTCTTC
CASGYREAYNEQFF
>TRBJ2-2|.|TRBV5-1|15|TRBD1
TGCGCCAGCAGCTTCGCGGGACAGGGAACCGGGGAGCTGTTTTTT
CASSFAGQGTGELFF
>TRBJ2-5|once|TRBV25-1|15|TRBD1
TGTGCCAGCAGCCTAGCGACAGGGGGCGCAGAGACCCAGTACTTC
CASSLATGGAETQYF
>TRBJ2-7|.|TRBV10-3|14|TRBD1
TGTGCCATTTCCGGGACAGGGGGCTTCTACGAGCAGTACTTC
CAISGTGGFYEQYF
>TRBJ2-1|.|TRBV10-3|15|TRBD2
TGTGCCATCAGTGCCGGGGGAAGCGGGGAAAATGAGCAGTTCTTC
CAISAGGSGENEQFF
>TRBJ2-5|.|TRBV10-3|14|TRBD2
TGTGCCACTAACTCCGGACTAGCAGAAGAGACCCAGTACTTC
CATNSGLAEETQYF
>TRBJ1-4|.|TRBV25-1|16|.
TGTGCCAGCAGTGAATGGCGGACTGCAACTAATGAAAAACTGTTTTTT
CASSEWRTATNEKLFF
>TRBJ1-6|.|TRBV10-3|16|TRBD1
TGTGCCATCAGGACTACCACAGGGGGCGTGAATTCACCCCTCCACTTT
CAIRTTTGGVNSPLHF
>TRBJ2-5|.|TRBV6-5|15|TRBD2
TGTGCCAGCAGGCGACTAGCGGGAGGGCCCGCGACCCAGTACTTC
CASRRLAGGPATQYF
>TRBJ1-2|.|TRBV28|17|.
TGTGCCAGCAGCGCCCCAGGCCCTACGGTAGCTAACTATGGCTACACCTTC
CASSAPGPTVANYGYTF
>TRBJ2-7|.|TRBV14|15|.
TGTGCCAGCAGCCAAGCCTTGGGCGTTTCCTACGAGCAGTACTTC
CASSQALGVSYEQYF
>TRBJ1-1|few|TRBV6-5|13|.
TGTGCCAGCAGTTGGGGGCAGAACACTGAAGCTTTCTTT
CASSWGQNTEAFF
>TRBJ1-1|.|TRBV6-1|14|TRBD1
TGTGCCAGCAGAATGGACAGGGCCAGCACTGAAGCTTTCTTT
CASRMDRASTEAFF
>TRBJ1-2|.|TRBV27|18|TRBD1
TGTGCCAGCAGTTTAGTTTGGGAACAGGGGGCCCTTAACTATGGCTACACCTTC
CASSLVWEQGALNYGYTF
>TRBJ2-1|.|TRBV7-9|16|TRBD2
TGTGCCAGCAGCCGCGGAGCGGGAGGGCCTTTGTATAGTAAGTTCTTC
CASSRGAGGPLYSKFF
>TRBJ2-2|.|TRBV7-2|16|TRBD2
TGTGCCAGCAGCTCCCGAGCGGGAGCTGGGATAAGGGAGCTGTTTTTT
CASSSRAGAGIRELFF
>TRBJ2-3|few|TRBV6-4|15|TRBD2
TGTGCCAGCAGTTCTTCTAGCGGAAGCACAGATACGCAGTATTTT
CASSSSSGSTDTQYF
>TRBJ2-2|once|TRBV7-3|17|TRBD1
TGTGCCAGCGATAAGGAGGGACAGGGAAAGAACACCGGGGAGCTGTTTTTT
CASDKEGQGKNTGELFF
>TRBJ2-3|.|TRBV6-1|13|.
TGTGCCAGCAGTGAGCCAGGGGCCGATACGCAGTATTTT
CASSEPGADTQYF
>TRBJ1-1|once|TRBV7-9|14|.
TGTGCCAGCAGCCAAGGACAGAAGAACACTGAAGCTTTCTTT
CASSQGQKNTEAFF
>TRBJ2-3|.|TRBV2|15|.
TGTGCCAGCAAGGAAGGGACTCCGAGCACAGATACGCAGTATTTT
CASKEGTPSTDTQYF
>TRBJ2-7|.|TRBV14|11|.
TGTGCCAGCAGCCAGTACTACGAGCAGTACTTC
CASSQYYEQYF
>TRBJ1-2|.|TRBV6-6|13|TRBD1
TGTGCCAGCAGGGTCGGGACAGGGCATGGCTACACCTTC
CASRVGTGHGYTF
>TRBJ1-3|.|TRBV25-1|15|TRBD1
TGTGCCAGCAGTGACTCAGGGGGAACTGGAAACACCATATATTTT
CASSDSGGTGNTIYF